The clone carrying this TCR beta chain has just a few counts. Through a sample-barcoded 5' primer and a J-beta primer mix, a second PCR was run for roughly 7 to 11 cycles. Using its own MiXCR run on the 5' RACE reads, TCRdb lists one record per CDR3 protein. The sample holds approximately 400,000 distinct CDR3 sequences; about half are singletons and the top ten take 51%. Trimming shortened V by 7 bases and J by 0 bases, and 11 bases separated the two germline ends. CDR1 and CDR2 from the germline V gene are SGHTA and FQGNSA. The CDR3 is 14 amino acids. This specimen belongs to a study of blood T cells in healthy people across ages.

The source material was blood. The TCR originated in a man in his 60s in good health. V gene TRBV7-2 combines with J gene TRBJ2-3; D is unresolved. The CDR3: CASISIGSTDTQYF. The CDR3 DNA reads TGTGCCAGCATCTCTATTGGGAGCACAGATACGCAGTATTTT. The whole variable domain, filled in from reference TRBV7-2 and TRBJ2-3, reads GAGVSQSPSNKVTEKGKDVELRCDPISGHTALYWYRQSLGQGLEFLIYFQGNSAPDKSGLPSDRFSAERTGGSVSTLTIQRTQQEDSAVYLCASISIGSTDTQYFGPGTRLTVL.